These 5 T cell receptor beta chains were sequenced from one sample in a study of blood T cells in healthy people across ages. Then a second PCR, running about 6 to 12 cycles, was carried out with a sample-barcoded 5' primer and a J-beta primer mix. MiXCR was run by TCRdb on the 5' RACE reads, yielding one entry per CDR3 protein. Of about 970,000 distinct CDR3 sequences in the sample, roughly 50% were seen once. The sample was blood. All receptors come from a woman in her sixties in good health.

This chain connects TRBV4-1 to TRBJ2-3, with D perhaps matching TRBD1 (6 bases). In germline, CDR1 is MGHRA, CDR2 YSYEKL. The CDR3 totals 22 residues. The CDR3: CASEGGSRGRMSSLEALDTQYF. The CDR3 region has the DNA TGCGCGTCCGAAGGGGGATCCCGTGGGCGAATGAGCAGCTTAGAGGCCCTAGATACGCAGTATTTT.

The chain recombines TRBV25-1 with TRBJ1-6; tentatively, D is TRBD1 (5 bases). The CDR3 length is 15 residues. Trimming cost V 2 bases and J 10 bases, with 15 bases left between them. Germline V CDR1 and CDR2: MGHDK, SYGVNS. CDR3 DNA: TGTGCCAGCAGTGAAGTCGGAGGACAAAGGTCACCCCTCCACTTT. As protein: CASSEVGGQRSPLHF.

This rearrangement joins TRBV28 to TRBJ2-7; 11 positions agree with TRBD2. The ends lost 6 bases at V and 3 bases at J; junction bases unmatched: 10. Per germline, CDR1 MDHEN and CDR2 SYDVKM. The CDR3 totals 16 residues. The CDR3 nucleotides are TGTGCCAGCAGACTAAAGGGACTAGCGGACTACTACGAGCAGTACTTC. It encodes CASRLKGLADYYEQYF. The entire variable domain, with the rest obtained from reference TRBV28 and TRBJ2-7, is as follows: DVKVTQSSRYLVKRTGEKVFLECVQDMDHENMFWYRQDPGLGLRLIYFSYDVKMKEKGDIPEGYSVSREKKERFSLILESASTNQTSMYLCASRLKGLADYYEQYFGPGTRLTVT.

V usage is TRBV20-1 and J usage is TRBJ2-1, with 7 nucleotides matching TRBD2. There are 16 residues in the CDR3. The ends lost 1 base at V and 0 bases at J; junction bases unmatched: 6. Germline V gene sequence: CDR1 DFQATT, CDR2 SNEGSKA (reference sequence). The chain's CDR3 is CSARVIAGISYNEQFF. The CDR3 DNA is TGCAGTGCTAGAGTTATAGCGGGCATCTCCTACAATGAGCAGTTCTTC.

This clonotype occurred a few times. The V call is TRBV12-3 or TRBV12-4, the J call TRBJ1-4, with D possibly matching TRBD1 (5 bases). With 3 bases removed from V and 8 bases from J, the gap between germline ends came to 10 bases. The CDR3 extends over 13 amino acids. CDR3 sequence: CASSFREGEKLFF. The CDR3 DNA reads as TGTGCCAGCAGTTTCAGGGAGGGGGAAAAACTGTTTTTT.